This T cell receptor (beta chain) was obtained from a study of T cell responses to AZD1222 COVID-19 vaccine. CDR1 is LNHNV and CDR2 is YYDKDF in the germline V gene (reference sequence). The CDR3 has 15 residues. Trimming left V 1 base short and J 3 bases short, with 12 bases between. Whole-study results and caveats: At baseline, just six or seven AZD1222 recipients tested seropositive. Increases in Spike-specific TCR breadth and depth were seen after two AZD1222 doses. Vaccine-associated CD4 TCRs ranged over spike, dominating at 160-218 and 743-854. Clonal diversity may have been underestimated, and the donors were mostly white British, with more females than males.

As regards this clone: Its antigen is unidentified.

Repertoires were generated with immunoSEQ multiplex PCR, while TCRdb's copy carries only in-frame clones and drops some. The sample lists 80,000 to 100,000 clones; about 90% were seen once. The TCR comes from an adult in good health. The V call is TRBV15, the J call TRBJ1-1; no reliable D call. Sequenced here: peripheral blood, sampled on day 0 of MenACWY control vaccination. The CDR3 DNA reads TGTGCCACCAGCAGAGTTGGGTTCGGGGACACTGAAGCTTTCTTT. Protein product: CATSRVGFGDTEAFF.